Below, one TCR beta chain is given with its context. Its antigen remains unknown. Profiled with immunoSEQ multiplex PCR; TCRdb holds only in-frame clones, not every one. The table lists more than 150,000 clones, about 89% of them singletons. This sample is drawn from a study of T cell responses to AZD1222 COVID-19 vaccine. Germline lookup yields CDR1 LNHNV and CDR2 YYDKDF (reference sequence). This CDR3 is built from 18 residues. V was clipped by 2 bases and J by 1 base; unmatched bases: 11. Whole-study results and caveats: Seropositive AZD1222 recipients at baseline numbered only six or seven. Two AZD1222 administrations were followed by greater Spike-specific TCR breadth and depth. Across spike, vaccine-associated CD4 TCRs were found, dominant at 160-218 and 743-854. Females outnumbered males among donors, who were mostly white British; clonal diversity was possibly underestimated.

This receptor was identified in an adult who received the AZD1222 COVID-19 vaccine. The chain is built from TRBV15 and TRBJ2-3; 8 nucleotides match TRBD2. Sample: peripheral blood, taken 28 days after the second AZD1222 dose. The CDR3 is CATSRPQGPSGRTDTQYF. The CDR3 nucleotides are TGTGCCACCAGCAGACCTCAAGGGCCTAGCGGGCGCACAGATACGCAGTATTTT. Together with reference TRBV15 and TRBJ2-3, the CDR3 gives the full variable domain: DAMVIQNPRYQVTQFGKPVTLSCSQTLNHNVMYWYQQKSSQAPKLLFHYYDKDFNNEADTPDNFQSRRPNTSFCFLDIRSPGLGDTAMYLCATSRPQGPSGRTDTQYFGPGTRLTVL.